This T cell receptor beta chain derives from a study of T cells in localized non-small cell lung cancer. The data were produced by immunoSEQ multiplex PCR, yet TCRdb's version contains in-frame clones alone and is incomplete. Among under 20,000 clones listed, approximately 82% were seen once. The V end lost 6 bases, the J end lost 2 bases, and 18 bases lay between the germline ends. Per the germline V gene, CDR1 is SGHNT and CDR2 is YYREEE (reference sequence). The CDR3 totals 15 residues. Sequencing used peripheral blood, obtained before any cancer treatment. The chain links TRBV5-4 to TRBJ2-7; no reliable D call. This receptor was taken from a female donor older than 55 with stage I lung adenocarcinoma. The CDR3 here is CASNIWGGETYEQYF. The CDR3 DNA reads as TGTGCCAGCAACATCTGGGGTGGAGAGACCTACGAGCAGTACTTC.